One sample yielded the 27 T cell receptor beta chains listed below, sequenced in a study of T cell responses to AZD1222 COVID-19 vaccine. Profiled with immunoSEQ multiplex PCR; TCRdb holds only in-frame clones, not every one. The data hold around 180,000 clones, with roughly 92% observed a single time. The sample was peripheral blood, taken on day 0 of AZD1222 vaccination. These TCRs come from an adult in good health.

This clone occurred once. The CDR3 reads CASSSPGQYTEAFF. The CDR3 nucleotides are TGTGCCAGCAGCTCGCCCGGACAGTACACTGAAGCTTTCTTT. The V and J genes are TRBV5-6 and TRBJ1-1; D is perhaps TRBD1 (6 bases). The CDR3 is made up of 14 amino acids. Trimming removed 3 bases at V and 3 bases at J, with 12 bases between. In germline, CDR1 is SGHDT, CDR2 YYEEEE.

V is TRBV7-2 and J is TRBJ1-3; 9 bases align to TRBD1. V lost 4 bases and J lost 0; bases outside the gene matches: 7. The CDR3 sequence is 17 residues long. CDR1 and CDR2 from the germline V gene are SGHTA and FQGNSA. CDR3 nucleotides: TGTGCCAGCAGCTGGGCGGGGACAGGGTTCTCTGGAAACACCATATATTTT. Its translation is CASSWAGTGFSGNTIYF.

This chain uses TRBV7-3 with TRBJ1-3, with D possibly being TRBD1 (6 bases). Germline lookup yields CDR1 SGHTA and CDR2 FQGTGA. The CDR3 extends over 16 amino acids. V lost 5 bases and J lost 0, with 14 bases in between. The CDR3 region has the DNA TGTGCCAGCAGCCCCCGCGGGGGCCTCTCTGGAAACACCATATATTTT. Translation: CASSPRGGLSGNTIYF.

V gene TRBV28 combines with J gene TRBJ2-1, with D possibly matching TRBD2 (6 bases). Trimming took off 6 bases at V and 0 bases at J, with 12 bases between the two ends. The CDR3 sequence is 15 residues long. CDR1 is MDHEN and CDR2 is SYDVKM in the germline V gene. The CDR3 loop is CASRGGTHSYNEQFF. The CDR3 DNA sequence: TGTGCCAGCAGGGGGGGTACCCACTCCTACAATGAGCAGTTCTTC.

The J gene is TRBJ1-1, the V gene TRBV28, with a tentative D call TRBD1 (5 bases). CDR1 is MDHEN and CDR2 is SYDVKM in the germline V gene. The germline V and J ends were trimmed by 2 bases and 5 bases, with 15 bases remaining between them. The CDR3 sequence is 15 residues long. In DNA form, the CDR3 reads TGTGCCAGCAGTTTAGCCCCGGGGGAAAGTACTGAAGCTTTCTTT. This encodes CASSLAPGESTEAFF.

The chain recombines TRBV6-5 with TRBJ1-2; 12 bases agree with TRBD1. The CDR3 is made up of 14 amino acids. Unmatched junction bases numbered 4, after V lost 6 bases and J lost 5 bases. The V gene's germline CDR1 is MNHEY and CDR2 SVGAGI. Written as DNA, the CDR3 is TGTGCCAGCAGGGGGACAGGGGGCGAGTATGGCTACACCTTC. Its translation is CASRGTGGEYGYTF.

The chain is built from TRBV7-7 and TRBJ2-7; 9 positions match TRBD1. V lost 5 bases, J lost 6 bases, and 5 bases stayed unmatched. The CDR3 is 13 amino acids. Germline-derived CDR1 and CDR2 are SSHAT and FNYEAQ (reference sequence). Written as DNA, the CDR3 is TGTGCCAGCAGCCCGGGACAGGGAGGCGAGCAGTACTTC. Amino acids: CASSPGQGGEQYF.

The chain employs TRBV6-5 and TRBJ1-1; D unclear. Germline CDR1 is MNHEY and CDR2 is SVGAGI. The CDR3 spans 13 residues. V was trimmed by 1 base and J by 3 bases, leaving 6 bases between them. The CDR3 DNA follows: TGTGCCAGCAGTTACTACCGCGACACTGAAGCTTTCTTT. This codes for CASSYYRDTEAFF.

The V call is TRBV12-3 or TRBV12-4, the J call TRBJ1-2; D not resolved. V was clipped by 1 base and J by 8 bases, with 11 bases between them. This CDR3 is 13 amino acids long. The CDR3 sequence: CASSLGTDWGYTF. CDR3 nucleotide sequence: TGTGCCAGCAGTTTAGGTACAGATTGGGGCTACACCTTC.

This clone appeared once. The rearrangement links TRBV28 to TRBJ1-5; tentative D call: TRBD1 (6 bases). This CDR3 has 15 residues. The V gene lost 6 bases and the J gene lost 2 bases, with 14 bases spanning the gap. Germline V gene sequence: CDR1 MDHEN, CDR2 SYDVKM. The CDR3 DNA reads TGTGCCAGCAGGGAACAGGGTCCGGGCAATCAGCCCCAGCATTTT. Its protein is CASREQGPGNQPQHF.

The genes are TRBV18 and TRBJ2-2; 7 bases line up with TRBD1. The length of the CDR3 is 15 residues. From germline, CDR1 is KGHSH and CDR2 LQKENI. Germline trimming cut 0 bases from V and 6 bases from J; bases unmatched to any gene: 4. CDR3 in DNA: TGTGCCAGCTCACCACCCGGGACAGAAGCCGGGGAGCTGTTTTTT. Its protein product is CASSPPGTEAGELFF.

The chain couples TRBV4-2 to TRBJ1-1; TRBD1 matches 8 bases. The trim removed 1 base at V and 4 bases at J, leaving 5 bases unmatched. The CDR3 has 15 amino acids. Germline V gene lookup returns CDR1 LGHNA and CDR2 YNFKEQ. DNA of the CDR3: TGTGCCAGCAGCCAAGGGACAGGGATTTCCACTGAAGCTTTCTTT. Translation: CASSQGTGISTEAFF.

The CDR3 nucleotides are TGTGCCAGTAGTATAGGAGAGGAGGAATCCCGGACTAATGAAAAACTGTTTTTT. This gives the protein CASSIGEEESRTNEKLFF. The rearrangement links TRBV19 to TRBJ1-4; D is uncertain. There are 18 residues in the CDR3. CDR1 and CDR2 from the germline V gene are LNHDA and SQIVND (reference sequence). Between the trimmed V and J ends, which lost 1 base and 2 bases, there was a span of 17 bases.

The CDR3 DNA is TGTGCCATCAGCGAGGGACAGGGGGCTGATTATGGCTACACCTTC. Translating gives CAISEGQGADYGYTF. V usage is TRBV10-3 and J usage is TRBJ1-2, with TRBD1 matching 12 bases. The CDR3 is made up of 15 amino acids. Looked up from germline, CDR1 is ENHRY and CDR2 is SYGVKD. Trimming took 6 bases from V and 5 from J; bases not matched to a gene: 7.

The V call is TRBV19, the J call TRBJ1-2, with D possibly matching TRBD1 (5 bases). CDR3 length: 20 residues. Per the germline V gene, CDR1 is LNHDA and CDR2 is SQIVND (reference sequence). V lost 4 bases and J lost 3, with 30 bases in between. CDR3 sequence: CASSNPPGGSPRGFDYGYTF. CDR3 bases: TGTGCCAGTAGTAACCCCCCAGGTGGCAGCCCTCGGGGGTTCGACTATGGCTACACCTTC.

This clone was detected once. The CDR3 spells CASRYSGGQGREYF. The CDR3 DNA follows: TGTGCCAGTAGGTACTCTGGGGGACAGGGAAGAGAGTACTTC. The V gene is TRBV19, the J gene TRBJ2-7; 9 positions match TRBD1. The CDR3 extends over 14 amino acids. J lost 11 bases, V lost 6 bases, and 14 bases had no gene match. Germline loops: CDR1 LNHDA, CDR2 SQIVND (reference sequence).

This CDR3 reads CASSSGTGLPQAFF. The CDR3 DNA reads as TGCGCCAGCAGCTCGGGGACAGGTCTTCCCCAAGCTTTCTTT. The chain uses TRBV5-1 and TRBJ1-1, with 8 positions matching TRBD1. Germline CDR1 is SGHRS and CDR2 is YFSETQ. This CDR3 contains 14 residues. The V segment lost 3 bases and the J segment 9 bases; nucleotides outside the gene matches: 10.

This clone was counted at least ten times. The chain is built from TRBV6-1 and TRBJ2-1; a possible D gene is TRBD1 (5 bases). CDR3 length equals 14 residues. Germline V lookup: CDR1 MNHNS, CDR2 SASEGT. Trimming removed 2 bases at V and 8 bases at J, with 13 bases between. For the CDR3, the DNA is TGTGCCAGCAGTGAAATAGGGGAAAGGGATGAGCAGTTCTTC. Amino acids: CASSEIGERDEQFF.

V gene TRBV19 combines with J gene TRBJ1-2, with a tentative D call TRBD1 (6 bases). V lost 7 bases to trimming and J lost 6 bases, with 12 bases between them. CDR1 and CDR2 (germline): LNHDA, SQIVND (reference sequence). The CDR3 sequence is 12 residues long. Here the CDR3 reads CASTNRDHGYTF. In DNA form, the CDR3 reads TGTGCCAGTACAAACAGGGACCATGGCTACACCTTC.

J is TRBJ2-2 and V is TRBV18; 10 nucleotides match TRBD2. The V segment lost 0 bases and the J segment 6 bases; nucleotides outside the gene matches: 25. The CDR3 runs 23 residues. Germline values: CDR1 KGHSH, CDR2 LQKENI. CDR3 sequence (DNA): TGTGCCAGCTCACCACCGTGGGGTCCGGGGCCTAGCGGGAGCCATTCCCGCTCCGGGGAGCTGTTTTTT. Encoded protein: CASSPPWGPGPSGSHSRSGELFF.

The CDR3 reads CASSLWQGAPGTEAFF. The DNA of the CDR3 is TGTGCCAGCAGTTTATGGCAGGGGGCGCCGGGCACTGAAGCTTTCTTT. The V call is TRBV28, the J call TRBJ1-1, with 8 bases matching TRBD1. V was pared by 0 bases and J by 4 bases, with 7 bases of the junction left unmatched. Germline V gene sequence: CDR1 MDHEN, CDR2 SYDVKM. The CDR3 is made up of 16 amino acids.

This rearrangement joins TRBV2 to TRBJ1-2; D not certain. The CDR3 loop spans 11 amino acids. CDR1 and CDR2 (germline): SNHLY, FYNNEI. The V and J ends lost 8 bases and 8 bases respectively, with 12 bases between them. This CDR3 reads CASQELGGYTF. The CDR3 coding sequence is TGTGCCAGCCAAGAACTGGGCGGCTACACCTTC.

V usage is TRBV18 and J usage is TRBJ2-1; 13 bases agree with TRBD2. V shed 4 bases, J shed 7 bases, and the junction held 4 bases outside the gene matches. Germline values: CDR1 KGHSH, CDR2 LQKENI. CDR3 length equals 15 residues. The chain's CDR3 is CASSQPGLAGNEQFF. CDR3 DNA: TGTGCCAGCTCACAACCGGGACTAGCGGGAAATGAGCAGTTCTTC.

The chain has TRBV28 and TRBJ1-5, with D unresolved. CDR1 and CDR2 from the germline V gene are MDHEN and SYDVKM. The CDR3 totals 17 residues. V lost 6 bases, J lost 0 bases, and 18 bases lay in between. DNA of the CDR3: TGTGCCAGCAGACTCCGCCGGGCCGTGGATAGCAATCAGCCCCAGCATTTT. This translates into CASRLRRAVDSNQPQHF.

The V call is TRBV6-5, the J call TRBJ2-4; D gene ambiguous. V was shortened by 0 bases and J by 2 bases, with 8 bases between the two germline ends. This CDR3 spans 15 amino acids. CDR1 and CDR2 from the germline V gene are MNHEY and SVGAGI. The CDR3: CASSYSTDSKNIQYF. The CDR3 DNA follows: TGTGCCAGCAGTTACTCAACCGATTCCAAAAACATTCAGTACTTC.

The chain uses TRBV25-1 and TRBJ1-1; TRBD1 matches 7 bases. Germline V lookup: CDR1 MGHDK, CDR2 SYGVNS. Losses at the gene ends were 2 bases for V and 1 base for J; bases not matched to a gene: 4. This CDR3 is built from 15 residues. CDR3 bases: TGTGCCAGCAGTGAACCCCACAGGGGGAACACTGAAGCTTTCTTT. This gives the protein CASSEPHRGNTEAFF.

The gene calls are TRBV18 and TRBJ2-5; the D gene is possibly TRBD1 (5 bases). Germline-derived CDR1 and CDR2 are KGHSH and LQKENI. This CDR3 contains 15 residues. Trimming shortened V by 3 bases and J by 1 base, and 12 bases separated the two germline ends. The CDR3 sequence: CASSPRRQFQETQYF. DNA of the CDR3: TGTGCCAGCTCACCCCGCCGACAGTTCCAAGAGACCCAGTACTTC.